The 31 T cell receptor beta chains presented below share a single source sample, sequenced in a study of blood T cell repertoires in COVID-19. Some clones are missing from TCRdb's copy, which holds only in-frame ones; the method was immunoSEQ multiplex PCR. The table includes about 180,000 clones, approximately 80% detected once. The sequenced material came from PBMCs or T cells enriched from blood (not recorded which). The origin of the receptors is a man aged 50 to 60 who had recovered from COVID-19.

Written as DNA, the CDR3 is TGTGCCAGCAGCCATACCGGGACTAGCGGAGGGAATGAGCAGTTCTTC. This encodes CASSHTGTSGGNEQFF. The rearrangement joins TRBV3-1 (or the pseudogene TRBV3-2) to TRBJ2-1, with TRBD2 matching 11 bases. CDR3 length: 16 residues. Germline CDR1 LGHDT, CDR2 YNNKEL (reference sequence). The trim removed 3 bases at V and 7 bases at J, leaving 8 bases unmatched.

The CDR3 sequence: CASSLSGEGSTDTQYF. CDR3 nucleotide sequence: TGCGCCAGCAGCTTGTCCGGGGAAGGTAGCACAGATACGCAGTATTTT. V gene TRBV5-1 combines with J gene TRBJ2-3; weak D call: TRBD2 (5 bases). The V and J ends lost 1 base and 0 bases respectively, with 12 bases between them. Germline CDR1 reads SGHRS; CDR2 reads YFSETQ. This CDR3 is built from 16 residues.

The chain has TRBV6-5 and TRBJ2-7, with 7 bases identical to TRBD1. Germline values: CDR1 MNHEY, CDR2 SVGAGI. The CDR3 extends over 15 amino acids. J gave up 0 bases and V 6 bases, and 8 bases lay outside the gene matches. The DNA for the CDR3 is TGTGCCAGCAGACCAGGGGGAATGAGCTCCTACGAGCAGTACTTC. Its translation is CASRPGGMSSYEQYF.

The CDR3 region has the DNA TGTGCCAGCAGATCCCCCGGGACAGCCTACGAGCAGTACTTC. Translated, it gives CASRSPGTAYEQYF. V usage is TRBV5-6 and J usage is TRBJ2-7; 7 bases map to TRBD1. J was trimmed by 2 bases and V by 5 bases; bases with no gene match: 7. Germline CDR1 SGHDT, CDR2 YYEEEE. The CDR3 is 14 residues long.

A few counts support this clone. CDR3 region: CASRKDRGWGTEAFF. The CDR3 DNA sequence: TGCGCCAGCAGAAAGGACAGGGGGTGGGGTACTGAAGCTTTCTTT. The chain carries TRBV4-1 and TRBJ1-1; the match to TRBD1 covers 10 bases. Germline CDR1 reads MGHRA; CDR2 reads YSYEKL. This CDR3 has 15 amino acids. Trimming at V came to 6 bases and at J to 5 bases, leaving 9 bases not matched to a gene.

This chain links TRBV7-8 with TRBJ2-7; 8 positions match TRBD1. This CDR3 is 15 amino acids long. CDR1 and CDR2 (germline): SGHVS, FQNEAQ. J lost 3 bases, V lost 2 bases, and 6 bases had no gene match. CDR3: CASSLSWDRSYEQYF. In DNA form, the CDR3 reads TGTGCCAGCAGCTTATCTTGGGACAGGAGCTACGAGCAGTACTTC.

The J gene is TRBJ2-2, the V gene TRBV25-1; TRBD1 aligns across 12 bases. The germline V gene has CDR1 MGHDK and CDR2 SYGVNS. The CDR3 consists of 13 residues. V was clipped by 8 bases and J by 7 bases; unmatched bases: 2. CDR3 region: CASGTGGLGELFF. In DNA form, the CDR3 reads TGTGCCAGCGGGACAGGGGGCCTCGGGGAGCTGTTTTTT.

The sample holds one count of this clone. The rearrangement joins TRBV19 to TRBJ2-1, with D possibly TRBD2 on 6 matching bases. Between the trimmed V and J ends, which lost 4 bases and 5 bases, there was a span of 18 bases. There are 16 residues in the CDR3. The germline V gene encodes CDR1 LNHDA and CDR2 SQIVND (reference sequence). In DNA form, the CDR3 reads TGTGCCAGTAGTAGCTGGAGCCGGGGGTCGGACAATGAGCAGTTCTTC. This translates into CASSSWSRGSDNEQFF.

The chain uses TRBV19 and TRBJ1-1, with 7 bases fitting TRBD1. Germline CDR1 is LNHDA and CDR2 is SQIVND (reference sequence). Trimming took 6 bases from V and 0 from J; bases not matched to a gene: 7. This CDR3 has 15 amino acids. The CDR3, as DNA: TGTGCCAGTAGGACGGGGACAGACATGAACACTGAAGCTTTCTTT. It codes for CASRTGTDMNTEAFF.

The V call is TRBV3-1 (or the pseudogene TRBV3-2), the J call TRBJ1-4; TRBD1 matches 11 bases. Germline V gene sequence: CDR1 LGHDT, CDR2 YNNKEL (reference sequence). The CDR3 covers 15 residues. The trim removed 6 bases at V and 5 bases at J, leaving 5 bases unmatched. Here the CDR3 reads CASRIRDRGNEKLFF. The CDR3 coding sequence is TGTGCCAGCAGAATCCGGGACAGGGGGAATGAAAAACTGTTTTTT.

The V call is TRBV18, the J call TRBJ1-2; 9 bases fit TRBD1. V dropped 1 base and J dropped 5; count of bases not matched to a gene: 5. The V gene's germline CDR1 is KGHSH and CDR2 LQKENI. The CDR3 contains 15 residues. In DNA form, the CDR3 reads TGTGCCAGCTCACCACTTGACGGGACAGGGTATGGCTACACCTTC. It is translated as CASSPLDGTGYGYTF.

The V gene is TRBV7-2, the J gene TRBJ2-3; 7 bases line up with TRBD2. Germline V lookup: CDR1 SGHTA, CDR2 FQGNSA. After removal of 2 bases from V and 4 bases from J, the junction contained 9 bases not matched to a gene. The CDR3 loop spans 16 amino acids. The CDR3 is CASSLNVRGTADTQYF. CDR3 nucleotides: TGTGCCAGCAGCTTAAATGTGCGGGGGACGGCAGATACGCAGTATTTT.

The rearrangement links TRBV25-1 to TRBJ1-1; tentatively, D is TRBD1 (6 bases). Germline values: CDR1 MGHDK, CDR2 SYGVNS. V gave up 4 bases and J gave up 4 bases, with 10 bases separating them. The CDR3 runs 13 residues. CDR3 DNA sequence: TGTGCCAGCAGTGTCCCAGGGGCCACTGAAGCTTTCTTT. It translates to CASSVPGATEAFF.

DNA for the CDR3: TGTGCCAGCAAGCAGGGGCGCGTTAACGGGGAGCTGTTTTTT. Translating it yields CASKQGRVNGELFF. The chain carries TRBV6-5 and TRBJ2-2, with D perhaps TRBD1 (6 bases). Trimming removed 7 bases from V and 7 bases from J, with 16 bases in between. The V gene's germline CDR1 is MNHEY and CDR2 SVGAGI. The CDR3 is 14 residues long.

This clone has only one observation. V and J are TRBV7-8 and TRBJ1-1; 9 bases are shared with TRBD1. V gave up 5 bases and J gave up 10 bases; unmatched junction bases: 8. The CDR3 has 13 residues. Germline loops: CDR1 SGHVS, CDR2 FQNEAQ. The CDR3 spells CASSKDRGSRAFF. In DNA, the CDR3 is TGTGCCAGCAGCAAGGACAGGGGCTCAAGAGCTTTCTTT.

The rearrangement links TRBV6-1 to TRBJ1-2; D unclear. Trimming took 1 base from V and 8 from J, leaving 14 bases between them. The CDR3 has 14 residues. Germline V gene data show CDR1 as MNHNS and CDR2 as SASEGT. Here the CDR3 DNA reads TGTGCCAGCAGTGAAGGCCCCCAACCGGGAGGCTACACCTTC. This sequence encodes CASSEGPQPGGYTF.

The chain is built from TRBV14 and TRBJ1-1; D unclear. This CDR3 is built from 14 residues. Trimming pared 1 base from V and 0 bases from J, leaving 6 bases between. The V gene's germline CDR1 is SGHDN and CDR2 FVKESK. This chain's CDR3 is CASSQVHMNTEAFF. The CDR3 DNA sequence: TGTGCCAGCAGCCAAGTACATATGAACACTGAAGCTTTCTTT.

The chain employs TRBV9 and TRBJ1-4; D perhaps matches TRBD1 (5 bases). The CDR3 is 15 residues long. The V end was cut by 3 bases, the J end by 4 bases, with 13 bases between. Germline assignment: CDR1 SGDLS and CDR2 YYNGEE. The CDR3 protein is CASSANRRRNEKLFF. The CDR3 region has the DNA TGTGCCAGCAGCGCTAACAGGCGTCGTAATGAAAAACTGTTTTTT.

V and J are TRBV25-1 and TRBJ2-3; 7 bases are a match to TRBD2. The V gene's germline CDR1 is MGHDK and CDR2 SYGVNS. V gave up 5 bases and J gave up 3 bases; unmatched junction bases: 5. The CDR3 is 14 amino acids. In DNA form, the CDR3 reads TGTGCCAGCAGTTTTCAGGGAGGGACAGATACGCAGTATTTT. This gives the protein CASSFQGGTDTQYF.

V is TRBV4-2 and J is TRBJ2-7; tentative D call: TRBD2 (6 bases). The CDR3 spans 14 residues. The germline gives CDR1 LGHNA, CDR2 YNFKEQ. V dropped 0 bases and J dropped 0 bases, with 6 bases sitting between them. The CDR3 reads CASSQDGSSYEQYF. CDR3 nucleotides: TGTGCCAGCAGCCAAGACGGGAGCTCCTACGAGCAGTACTTC.

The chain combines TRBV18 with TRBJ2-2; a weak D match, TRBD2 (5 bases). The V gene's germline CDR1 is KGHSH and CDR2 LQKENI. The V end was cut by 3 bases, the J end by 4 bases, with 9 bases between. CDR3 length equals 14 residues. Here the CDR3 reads CASSPRTVTGELFF. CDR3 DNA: TGTGCCAGCTCACCGAGGACTGTCACCGGGGAGCTGTTTTTT. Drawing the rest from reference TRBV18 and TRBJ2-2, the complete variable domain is NAGVMQNPRHLVRRRGQEARLRCSPMKGHSHVYWYRQLPEEGLKFMVYLQKENIIDESGMPKERFSAEFPKEGPSILRIQQVVRGDSAAYFCASSPRTVTGELFFGEGSRLTVL.

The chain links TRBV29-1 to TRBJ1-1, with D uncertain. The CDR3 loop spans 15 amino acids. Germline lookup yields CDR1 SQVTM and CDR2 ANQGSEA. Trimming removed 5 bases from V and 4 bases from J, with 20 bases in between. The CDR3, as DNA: TGCAGCGTTTTCCCCGCGGCCGGAGGAGGCACTGAAGCTTTCTTT. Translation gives CSVFPAAGGGTEAFF.

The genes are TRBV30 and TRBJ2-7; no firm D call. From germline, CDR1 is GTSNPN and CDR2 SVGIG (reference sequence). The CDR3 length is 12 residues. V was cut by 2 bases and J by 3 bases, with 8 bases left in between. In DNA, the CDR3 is TGTGCCTGGAGTACTATCGGCTACGAGCAGTACTTC. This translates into CAWSTIGYEQYF. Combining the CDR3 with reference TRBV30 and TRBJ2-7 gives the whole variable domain SQTIHQWPATLVQPVGSPLSLECTVEGTSNPNLYWYRQAAGRGLQLLFYSVGIGQISSEVPQNLSASRPQDRQFILSSKKLLLSDSGFYLCAWSTIGYEQYFGPGTRLTVT.

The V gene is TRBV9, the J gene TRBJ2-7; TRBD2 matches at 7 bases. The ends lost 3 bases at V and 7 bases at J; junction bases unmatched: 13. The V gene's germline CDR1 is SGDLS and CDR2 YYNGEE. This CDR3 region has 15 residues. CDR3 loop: CASSASGTTAREQYF. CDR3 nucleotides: TGTGCCAGCAGCGCCTCCGGGACTACGGCTAGGGAGCAGTACTTC.

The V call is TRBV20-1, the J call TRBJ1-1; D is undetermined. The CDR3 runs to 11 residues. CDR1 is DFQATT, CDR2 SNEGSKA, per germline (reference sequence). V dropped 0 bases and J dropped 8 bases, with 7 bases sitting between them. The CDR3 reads CSAREVREAFF. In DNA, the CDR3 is TGCAGTGCTAGAGAAGTGCGGGAAGCTTTCTTT.

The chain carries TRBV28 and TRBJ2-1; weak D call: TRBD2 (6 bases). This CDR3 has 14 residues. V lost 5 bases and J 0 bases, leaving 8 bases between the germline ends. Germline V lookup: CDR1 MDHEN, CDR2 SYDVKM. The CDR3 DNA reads TGTGCCAGCAGTGTTAGCGGCTCCTACAATGAGCAGTTCTTC. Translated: CASSVSGSYNEQFF.

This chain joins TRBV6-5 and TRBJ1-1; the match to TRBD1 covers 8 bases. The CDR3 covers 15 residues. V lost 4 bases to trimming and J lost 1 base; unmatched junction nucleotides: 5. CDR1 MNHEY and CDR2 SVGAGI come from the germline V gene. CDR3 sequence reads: CASSLLGTGNTEAFF. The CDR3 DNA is TGTGCCAGCAGTTTATTGGGGACAGGGAACACTGAAGCTTTCTTT.

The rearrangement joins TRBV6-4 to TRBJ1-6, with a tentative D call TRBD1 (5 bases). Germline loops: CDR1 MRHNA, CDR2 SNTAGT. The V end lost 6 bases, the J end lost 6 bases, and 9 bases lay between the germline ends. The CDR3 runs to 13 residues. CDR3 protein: CASSPRGNSPLHF. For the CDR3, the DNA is TGTGCCAGCAGCCCTAGGGGTAATTCACCCCTCCACTTT.

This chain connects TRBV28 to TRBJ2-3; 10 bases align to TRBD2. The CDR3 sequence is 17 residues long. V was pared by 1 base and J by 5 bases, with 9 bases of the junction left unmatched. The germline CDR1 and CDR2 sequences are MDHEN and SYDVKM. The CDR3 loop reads CASSLFSSGGAGDTQYF. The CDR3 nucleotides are TGTGCCAGCAGTTTATTCTCCAGCGGGGGGGCCGGAGATACGCAGTATTTT. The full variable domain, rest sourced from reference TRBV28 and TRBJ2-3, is DVKVTQSSRYLVKRTGEKVFLECVQDMDHENMFWYRQDPGLGLRLIYFSYDVKMKEKGDIPEGYSVSREKKERFSLILESASTNQTSMYLCASSLFSSGGAGDTQYFGPGTRLTVL.

The CDR3 DNA follows: TGTGCCAGCAGCGAGGTACGCCAAGAGACCCAGTACTTC. This sequence encodes CASSEVRQETQYF. The V gene is TRBV7-8, the J gene TRBJ2-5; D remains unclear. Germline V lookup: CDR1 SGHVS, CDR2 FQNEAQ. Trimming left V 5 bases short and J 1 base short, with 8 bases between. CDR3 length equals 13 residues.

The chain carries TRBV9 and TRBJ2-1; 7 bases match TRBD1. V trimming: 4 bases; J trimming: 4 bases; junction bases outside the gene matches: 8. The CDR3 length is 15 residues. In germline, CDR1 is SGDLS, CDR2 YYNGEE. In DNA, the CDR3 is TGTGCCAGCAGCTCAGAGGGGACAGCATACAATGAGCAGTTCTTC. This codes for CASSSEGTAYNEQFF.